In this sample, the clone carrying this T cell receptor (beta chain) turned up a few times. This entry comes from a study of T-cell reconstitution after alpha-beta-depleted transplantation in children. The library targeted TCRbeta and was prepared with unique molecular identifiers. MiXCR, applied by TCRdb to the PCR reads, yields one record per CDR3 protein. Of about 540,000 distinct CDR3 sequences in the sample, around 19% were seen once. Germline CDR1 is SGHRS and CDR2 is YFSETQ. V gave up 5 bases and J gave up 3 bases, with 11 bases separating them. This CDR3 contains 13 residues. This receptor was obtained from a human donor who donated a stem cell graft to a child with acute lymphoblastic leukemia. The chain joins TRBV5-1 to TRBJ1-1; the D is unclear. The material sequenced was PBMCs from the stem cell graft donor, taken from the stem cell graft. DNA for the CDR3: TGCGCCAGCAGTTTTGACGGATACACTGAAGCTTTCTTT. It specifies CASSFDGYTEAFF. Looking up the rest from reference TRBV5-1 and TRBJ1-1 gives the full variable domain: KAGVTQTPRYLIKTRGQQVTLSCSPISGHRSVSWYQQTPGQGLQFLFEYFSETQRNKGNFPGRFSGRQFSNSRSEMNVSTLELGDSALYLCASSFDGYTEAFFGQGTRLTVV.